The sequence of this T cell receptor (beta chain) was determined in a study of cytomegalovirus exposure and HLA in healthy donors. Comments on this clone: At one of its ends the junction is not consistent with the germline gene, which may arise from a read error.

PCR used 60 Vbeta primers and 13 Jbeta primers. TCRdb keeps only in-frame clones here, not all; method: immunoSEQ multiplex PCR. The sample includes about 140,000 clones, approximately 86% of them seen just once. CDR3 length equals 17 residues. CDR1 and CDR2 from the germline V gene are SSHAT and FNYEAQ (reference sequence). This rearrangement joins TRBV7-7 to TRBJ2-7; 10 bases agree with TRBD1. The receptor was isolated from a woman between 40 and 55 years old in good health and CMV-seronegative. Material: PBMCs. The CDR3 DNA reads as TGTGCTAGCAGCTCCGGGTCGCCGGGACAGGGGTTAGCCGAGCAGTACTTC. As protein: CASSSGSPGQGLAEQYF.